The sequence of this T cell receptor (beta chain) was determined in a study of cytomegalovirus exposure and HLA in healthy donors. Overall study results and limits: CMV antigen specificity was confirmed in vitro for three CMV-associated chains. Diagnosis of cytomegalovirus status made by the classifier reportedly showed high specificity and sensitivity. Prediction of most subjects' HLA-A and HLA-B alleles by TCR beta sequences was reportedly accurate.

A note on this clone: As yet, its antigen is unknown.

The PCR ran on 60 Vbeta and 13 Jbeta primers. Some clones are missing from TCRdb's copy, which holds only in-frame ones; the method was immunoSEQ multiplex PCR. Among almost 200,000 clones, 70% to 80% were seen once, and the ten largest hold 0.35% to 0.5%. The CDR3 sequence is 14 residues long. Germline assignment: CDR1 SEHNR and CDR2 FQNEAQ (reference sequence). Losses at the gene ends were 5 bases for V and 4 bases for J; bases not matched to a gene: 6. The genes are TRBV7-9 and TRBJ2-5; 8 nucleotides agree with TRBD1. The source is a male donor in good health and CMV-seropositive. Sequencing input: PBMCs. Here the CDR3 reads CASSPWTGRETQYF. The CDR3 DNA follows: TGTGCCAGCAGCCCTTGGACAGGGCGAGAGACCCAGTACTTC.